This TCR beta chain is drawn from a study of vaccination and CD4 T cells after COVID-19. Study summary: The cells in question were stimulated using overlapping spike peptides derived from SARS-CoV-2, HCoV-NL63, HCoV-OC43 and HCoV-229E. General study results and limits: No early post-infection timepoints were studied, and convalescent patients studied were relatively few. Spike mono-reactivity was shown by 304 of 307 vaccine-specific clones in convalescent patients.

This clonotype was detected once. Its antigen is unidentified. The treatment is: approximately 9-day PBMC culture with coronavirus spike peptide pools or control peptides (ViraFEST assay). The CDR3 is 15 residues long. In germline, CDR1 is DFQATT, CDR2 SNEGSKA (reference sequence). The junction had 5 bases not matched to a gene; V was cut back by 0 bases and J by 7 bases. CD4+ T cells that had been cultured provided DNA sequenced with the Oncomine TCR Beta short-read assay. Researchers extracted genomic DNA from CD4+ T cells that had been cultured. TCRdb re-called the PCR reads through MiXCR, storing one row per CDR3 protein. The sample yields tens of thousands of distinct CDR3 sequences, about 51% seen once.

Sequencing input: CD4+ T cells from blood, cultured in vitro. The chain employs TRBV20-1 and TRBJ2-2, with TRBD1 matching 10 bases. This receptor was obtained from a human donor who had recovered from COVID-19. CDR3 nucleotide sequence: TGCAGTGCTAGAGACGTGGACAGGGGGAACGGGGAGCTGTTTTTT. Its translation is CSARDVDRGNGELFF.